Described below is a single T cell receptor (beta chain) sequence and its context. Which antigen it targets is not known. Qualities for individual bases were not recorded, and no much larger clone is one base off. Ficoll-Paque density gradient centrifugation was used to isolate PBMCs. The data were taken from a study of T-cell memory formation after mild COVID-19 (dated by TCRdb to the early 2020s). Study-wide context: TCR sequence clusters from the two donors were largely donor specific. T-cell clones expanding and contracting after mild COVID-19 in a couple of donors were tracked by longitudinal TCRalpha and TCRbeta repertoire sequencing. Two young, previously healthy adult volunteers, one female and one male, were included in the cohort.

The junction carries 9 bases between V and J, which are trimmed by 6 bases and 9 bases respectively. Inclusive of the bounding cysteine and phenylalanine, the CDR3 is 10 residues long. CDR3 DNA is the only sequence kept; it has 30 bases, read in frame from the first base. According to the germline V gene, CDR1 reads SNHLY and CDR2 reads FYNNEI. The instrument was an Illumina NovaSeq 6000. Using 5'RACE with constant-segment primers, TCRalpha and TCRbeta cDNA libraries were constructed, with sample barcodes and unique molecular identifiers added in the process. RNA was extracted from every sample with Trizol reagent. Amplification of the libraries took two PCR steps, and the second step added a second sample barcode plus Illumina TruSeq adapters. Libraries were sequenced on an Illumina NovaSeq with 2 x 150 bp paired-end reads. The study's processing was this. With migec v1.2.7, reads were demultiplexed and then collapsed into UMI-guided consensus sequences. Using mixcr v2.1.11, UMI consensuses were aligned to TRA and TRB V and J templates and then assembled into clonotypes. Clonotypes were classified as expanded or contracted when called significant by both edgeR and NoisET, with noise models trained on biological replicates. edgeR calls used a false discovery rate-adjusted p below 0.01 and a log2 fold-change threshold of 1. As an exploratory analysis of dynamics, max-normalized trajectories of the 1000 most abundant clonotypes were examined with PCA combined with hierarchical clustering. Separately sequenced CD4+ and CD8+ repertoires were used to assign the CD4 or CD8 phenotype of responding clones. TCRdb handled the public reads itself, with Q25 trimming in fastp and clone calling in MiXCR, and kept productive beta chains. Rows are unified per CDR3 protein, each entry keeping the most common DNA and genes. What appears here as the V and J calls and clone size reflects TCRdb's work, not the paper's. In this sample the table shows approximately 150,000 distinct CDR3 sequences, roughly 21% of which occur a single time. The ten largest clones add up to approximately 2.3% of the sample.

Beyond this particular receptor, the publication reports: The second-wave clones that peaked on day 37 were not confirmed to be SARS-CoV-2 specific. Some responding clones were found in pre-infection memory, which suggests that pre-existing cross-reactive memory T cells took part in the SARS-CoV-2 response. The study included only a couple of mild cases, and larger cohorts that include severe cases with pre-infection samples were judged to be necessary. Clones that contracted from day 15 to 85 showed balanced CD4/CD8 phenotypes, whereas a second wave of clones that expanded from day 15 to 37 leaned towards CD4+. Contracting CD4+ clones turned up mainly in the CM and EM memory subsets, whereas EMRA was where CD8+ clones were enriched.

Sequencing input: PBMCs or a T cell subset sorted from them (not recorded which). This clonotype was sampled from an adult woman who had mild COVID-19 (a few samples of this study predate the infection). The sample titles of this study are shuffled in the database, so cell type and time point are left out; the donor was told from shared clones. This receptor chain uses TRBV2 and TRBJ2-7; the D gene is tentatively TRBD1 or TRBD2, each matching 5 bases. The encoded CDR3 is CASSDGAQYF. The sequenced DNA is TGTGCCAGCAGCGACGGGGCGCAGTACTTC. With the rest looked up from the reference TRBV2 and TRBJ2-7 genes rather than sequenced, the full variable domain is EPEVTQTPSHQVTQMGQEVILRCVPISNHLYFYWYRQILGQKVEFLVSFYNNEISEKSEIFDDQFSVERPDGSNFTLKIRSTKLEDSAMYFCASSDGAQYFGPGTRLTVT.